This T cell receptor (beta chain) came from a study of CD4 T cells in relation to SARS-CoV-2 and coronaviruses. On the study more broadly: ViraFEST: roughly ten-day antigen culture of PBMCs, then TCR beta CDR3 sequencing.

V was clipped by 0 bases and J by 6 bases; unmatched bases: 3. Per germline, CDR1 SGHRS and CDR2 YFSETQ. This CDR3 spans 16 amino acids. Unexposed donor CD4+ T cells date from about 2010-2019, before the COVID-19 pandemic. The cells were cultured for over eight days before CD4+ T cells were isolated. Unexposed-donor CD4+ T cells were probed with SARS-CoV-2 S/N and four cold-coronavirus spikes, cells permitting. Study results and caveats: Samples before the pandemic and after infection were not matched within any donor.

Details on this clone: What it binds is not known.

Using immunoSEQ multiplex PCR, the repertoire was profiled, and TCRdb retains in-frame clones only, with some absent. Of about 29,000 clones listed, about 73% are singletons. The genes are TRBV5-1 and TRBJ2-1, with 13 nucleotides matching TRBD2. Sequencing was done on a sample of CD4+ T cells from PBMCs, cultured in vitro. The sequence was collected from a human donor in good health. CDR3 residues: CASSLGGTSGINEQFF. The DNA of the CDR3 is TGCGCCAGCAGCTTGGGTGGGACTAGCGGGATCAATGAGCAGTTCTTC. Complete variable domain (other parts from reference TRBV5-1 and TRBJ2-1): KAGVTQTPRYLIKTRGQQVTLSCSPISGHRSVSWYQQTPGQGLQFLFEYFSETQRNKGNFPGRFSGRQFSNSRSEMNVSTLELGDSALYLCASSLGGTSGINEQFFGPGTRLTVL.